What follows is one TCR beta chain and its context. The antigen remains undetermined. This sample stems from a study of T cell responses to AZD1222 COVID-19 vaccine. Findings of the study overall: Seropositive status at baseline applied to only a handful of AZD1222 recipients.

V gave up 1 base and J gave up 8 bases, with 21 bases separating them. From germline, CDR1 is LNHDA and CDR2 SQIVND (reference sequence). CDR3 length: 18 amino acids. TCRdb's table, derived via immunoSEQ multiplex PCR, lists solely in-frame clones and lacks some. The profile covers roughly 80,000 clones, with approximately 87% appearing a single time and around 4.5% taken by the ten largest. The rearrangement uses TRBV19 and TRBJ1-6; D possibly corresponds to TRBD1 (5 bases). This clonotype was obtained from an adult in good health. The sequencing here drew on peripheral blood, taken on day 0 of MenACWY control vaccination. Here the CDR3 reads CASSIGLTRRRGDSPLHF. The CDR3 bases are TGTGCCAGTAGTATAGGACTGACCCGCCGGAGGGGAGATTCACCCCTCCACTTT.